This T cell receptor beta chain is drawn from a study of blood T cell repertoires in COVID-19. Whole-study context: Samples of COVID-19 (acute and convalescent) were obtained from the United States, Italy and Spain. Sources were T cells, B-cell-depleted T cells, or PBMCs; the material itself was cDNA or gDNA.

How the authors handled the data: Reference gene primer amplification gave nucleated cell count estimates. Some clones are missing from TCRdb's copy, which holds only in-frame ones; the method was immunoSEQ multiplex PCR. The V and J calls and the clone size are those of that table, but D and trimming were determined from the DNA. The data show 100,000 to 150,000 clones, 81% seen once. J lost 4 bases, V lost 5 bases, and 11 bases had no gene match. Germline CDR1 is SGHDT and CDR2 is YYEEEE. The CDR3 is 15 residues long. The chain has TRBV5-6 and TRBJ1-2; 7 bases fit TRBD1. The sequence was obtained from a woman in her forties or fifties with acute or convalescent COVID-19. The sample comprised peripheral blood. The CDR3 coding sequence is TGTGCCAGCAGTTCTCCGGACAGGTGGCTCTATGGCTACACCTTC. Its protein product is CASSSPDRWLYGYTF.